These T cell receptor beta chains were read from a single sample in a study of shared clonotypes between healthy human individuals. Profiling relied on immunoSEQ multiplex PCR, and the TCRdb table lists in-frame clones only, not all of them. The data contain roughly 490,000 clones, approximately 79% of them singletons. Material for sequencing was PBMCs. These receptors were taken from a woman in her thirties or forties in good health. Some clones in this sample may be carry-over from other donors' samples. Each CDR3 is given with its conserved first and last residue. The order of the fields is J gene, clone size, D gene, V gene, CDR3 protein, CDR3 DNA. D genes are given only for firm matches. Size values are once, few and many counts, or a class for expanded clones, and some rows have none.

TRBJ1-4,many,NA,TRBV11-2,CASSLSGREKLFF,TGTGCCAGCAGCTTATCAGGGCGAGAAAAACTGTTTTTT
TRBJ2-4,NA,NA,TRBV19,CASSDNREIIQYF,TGTGCCAGTAGTGATAACAGGGAAATCATTCAGTACTTC
TRBJ2-2,NA,TRBD2,TRBV6-4,CASSESRASGTGELFF,TGTGCCAGCAGTGAATCAAGGGCTAGCGGGACCGGGGAGCTGTTTTTT
TRBJ2-3,NA,TRBD2,TRBV9,CASSVGLAPDTDTQYF,TGTGCCAGCAGCGTAGGACTAGCGCCCGACACAGATACGCAGTATTTT
TRBJ1-3,NA,NA,TRBV28,CASSLLDRYSGNTIYF,TGTGCCAGCAGTCTCCTGGACCGGTACTCTGGAAACACCATATATTTT
TRBJ2-1,NA,NA,TRBV29-1,CSVEDPGRHQFF,TGCAGCGTTGAAGACCCGGGACGCCATCAGTTCTTC
TRBJ2-7,NA,TRBD1,TRBV6-4,CASSEGQGAREQYF,TGTGCCAGCAGTGAGGGACAGGGGGCGAGGGAGCAGTACTTC
TRBJ2-7,NA,TRBD2,TRBV4-2,CASSHTTSGRDEQYF,TGTGCCAGCAGCCACACGACTAGCGGGAGAGACGAGCAGTACTTC
TRBJ2-1,NA,NA,TRBV2,CASTGTSYNEQFF,TGTGCCAGCACGGGGACCTCCTACAATGAGCAGTTCTTC
TRBJ1-3,NA,TRBD1,TRBV29-1,CSVGGTGAGNTIYF,TGCAGCGTTGGTGGGACAGGAGCTGGAAACACCATATATTTT
TRBJ2-7,NA,TRBD2,TRBV6-1,CASRLAGTYEQYF,TGTGCCAGCAGACTAGCGGGGACCTACGAGCAGTACTTC
TRBJ1-5,NA,NA,TRBV15,CATSDLNRNQPQHF,TGTGCCACCAGCGACCTTAACAGAAATCAGCCCCAGCATTTT
TRBJ2-1,NA,TRBD1,TRBV7-2,CASSSPGQGVNEQFF,TGTGCCAGCAGCTCGCCGGGACAGGGCGTCAATGAGCAGTTCTTC
TRBJ2-1,NA,TRBD2,TRBV19,CASSPVGLADNEQFF,TGTGCCAGTAGCCCCGTTGGGCTAGCGGACAATGAGCAGTTCTTC
TRBJ2-7,NA,NA,TRBV27,CASSRASGTRVPEQYF,TGTGCCAGCAGTAGAGCTTCCGGGACTCGCGTCCCCGAGCAGTACTTC
TRBJ1-2,once,NA,TRBV6-1,CASSEGVWGSGDPNGYTF,TGTGCCAGCAGTGAAGGGGTCTGGGGCTCCGGTGACCCGAATGGCTACACCTTC
TRBJ1-4,NA,NA,TRBV25-1,CASSGSVPGNEKLFF,TGTGCCAGCAGCGGCTCAGTCCCTGGGAATGAAAAACTGTTTTTT
TRBJ2-4,NA,NA,TRBV19,CASSLEGGIQYF,TGTGCCAGTAGTTTGGAGGGAGGAATTCAGTACTTC
TRBJ2-7,NA,NA,TRBV10-3,CAISESAYEQYF,TGTGCCATCAGTGAGTCCGCTTACGAGCAGTACTTC
TRBJ1-2,NA,NA,TRBV6-5,CASSYDPSRTAYGYTF,TGTGCCAGCAGTTACGATCCGTCCAGAACAGCCTATGGCTACACCTTC
TRBJ1-2,NA,TRBD1,TRBV29-1,CSVEAGQGDYGYTF,TGCAGCGTTGAAGCGGGACAGGGGGACTATGGCTACACCTTC
TRBJ2-1,NA,TRBD2,TRBV30,CAWSFGTINEQFF,TGTGCCTGGAGTTTCGGGACTATAAATGAGCAGTTCTTC
TRBJ1-1,NA,NA,TRBV5-1,CASSSLGGGSTEAFF,TGCGCCAGCAGCTCTTTGGGGGGAGGTAGCACTGAAGCTTTCTTT
TRBJ2-1,NA,NA,TRBV28,CASRLGNSYNEQFF,TGTGCCAGCAGGCTCGGGAATTCCTACAATGAGCAGTTCTTC
TRBJ2-2,NA,NA,TRBV2,CASSRGGTSTGELFF,TGTGCCAGCAGCCGAGGCGGGACCAGCACCGGGGAGCTGTTTTTT
TRBJ1-5,NA,NA,TRBV6-1,CASRGAAGLGQPQHF,TGTGCCAGCAGGGGGGCTGCAGGGCTGGGTCAGCCCCAGCATTTT
TRBJ1-5,NA,TRBD1,TRBV5-8,CASSAWTGAPF,TGTGCCAGCAGCGCCTGGACAGGGGCCCCTTTT
TRBJ1-2,NA,NA,TRBV28,CASSLSTTGALSFRGYTF,TGTGCCAGCAGTTTATCCACGACAGGAGCACTCAGTTTCCGTGGCTACACCTTC
TRBJ2-5,NA,NA,TRBV6-6,CASSPAGRGETQYF,TGTGCCAGCAGCCCCGCCGGGCGGGGAGAGACCCAGTACTTC
TRBJ2-2,NA,NA,TRBV18,CASSLGTANTGELFF,TGTGCCAGCTCACTGGGGACCGCGAACACCGGGGAGCTGTTTTTT
TRBJ1-1,NA,NA,TRBV7-8,CASSLGGWSEAFF,TGTGCCAGCAGCTTAGGGGGGTGGTCTGAAGCTTTCTTT
TRBJ1-3,NA,NA,TRBV6-1,CASTGTAGRVYF,TGTGCCAGCACCGGGACGGCCGGTAGAGTATATTTT
TRBJ2-1,once,NA,TRBV19,CASSIGLAAYNEQFF,TGTGCCAGTAGTATAGGTCTAGCTGCCTACAATGAGCAGTTCTTC
TRBJ2-2,NA,NA,TRBV7-2,CASRPPNTGELFF,TGTGCCAGCAGACCACCGAACACCGGGGAGCTGTTTTTT
TRBJ2-7,NA,TRBD2,TRBV7-2,CASSQTSGKYEQYF,TGTGCCAGCAGCCAGACTAGCGGCAAGTACGAGCAGTACTTC
TRBJ2-2,NA,NA,TRBV7-6,CASSFLTNTGELFF,TGTGCCAGCAGCTTTTTAACAAACACCGGGGAGCTGTTTTTT
TRBJ1-2,NA,TRBD1,TRBV30,CAWRTGGNYGYTF,TGTGCCTGGAGGACAGGGGGAAACTATGGCTACACCTTC
TRBJ1-3,NA,NA,TRBV14,CASSPRLRNTIYF,TGTGCCAGCAGCCCCCGACTGAGAAACACCATATATTTT
TRBJ1-5,NA,NA,TRBV6-5,CASSLGGVGDQPQHF,TGTGCCAGCAGTTTAGGCGGCGTGGGGGATCAGCCCCAGCATTTT
TRBJ2-7,NA,TRBD2,TRBV6-5,CASSLLAGGLYEQYF,TGTGCCAGCAGCCTACTAGCGGGAGGTCTATACGAGCAGTACTTC
TRBJ2-3,NA,TRBD2,TRBV18,CASSPPGGLAGVDTQYF,TGTGCCAGCTCACCACCGGGAGGACTAGCGGGAGTAGATACGCAGTATTTT
TRBJ1-5,NA,NA,TRBV28,CASSFQPDNQPQHF,TGTGCCAGCAGTTTTCAGCCAGACAATCAGCCCCAGCATTTT
TRBJ2-1,NA,NA,TRBV11-3,CASSAESGSYNEQFF,TGTGCCAGCAGCGCCGAGTCTGGCTCCTACAATGAGCAGTTCTTC
TRBJ2-1,NA,TRBD2,TRBV7-8,CASSLEVRLANEQFF,TGTGCCAGCAGCTTAGAGGTCAGACTAGCCAATGAGCAGTTCTTC
TRBJ2-4,NA,NA,TRBV4-3,CASSQVSGTKNIQYF,TGCGCCAGCAGCCAAGTCTCAGGGACCAAAAACATTCAGTACTTC
TRBJ2-1,NA,TRBD2,TRBV5-4,CASSWDYKNNEQFF,TGTGCCAGCAGCTGGGACTACAAAAACAATGAGCAGTTCTTC
TRBJ1-3,NA,TRBD1,TRBV19,CASTPYRDDRVLRPSGNTIYF,TGTGCCAGTACCCCATACCGGGACGACAGGGTCCTTCGCCCCTCTGGAAACACCATATATTTT
TRBJ2-7,NA,TRBD2,TRBV5-4,CASSPKREGPYEQYF,TGTGCCAGCAGCCCTAAGCGGGAGGGCCCCTACGAGCAGTACTTC
TRBJ2-7,NA,NA,TRBV28,CASSSTPSSYEQYF,TGTGCCAGCAGTTCGACACCGAGCTCCTACGAGCAGTACTTC
TRBJ2-5,NA,NA,TRBV11-2,CASSFGGGGPETQYF,TGTGCCAGCAGCTTTGGGGGCGGTGGCCCAGAGACCCAGTACTTC
TRBJ2-3,NA,TRBD2,TRBV11-2,CASSLASGSTDTQYF,TGTGCCAGCAGCTTGGCTAGCGGGAGTACAGATACGCAGTATTTT
TRBJ2-1,NA,NA,TRBV5-1,CASSPRGRNNEQFF,TGCGCCAGCAGCCCCCGGGGTAGAAACAATGAGCAGTTCTTC